The 17 T cell receptor beta chains below all came from one sample that was sequenced in a study of T cells after yellow fever vaccination (dated by TCRdb to the late 2010s). Library creation used 5' RACE. TCRdb records Illumina NovaSeq 6000 as the sequencer. The public reads were run again by TCRdb, first through fastp at Q25 and then through MiXCR, and only productive beta chains were kept. Each entry is one CDR3 protein sequence, shown with its most common DNA and genes. The sample profile shows approximately 330,000 distinct CDR3 sequences; roughly 4.3% of them were found once. The biggest ten clones account for roughly 24% of the sample. Reading the label with the study, this specimen's treatment or condition is: live attenuated yellow fever vaccine strain. Here the sequenced sample was PBMCs, taken 5 days after the yellow fever booster vaccination. These receptors all come from a man between 18 and 29 years old who received the YFV17D yellow fever vaccine.

The rearrangement uses TRBV9 and TRBJ2-1; 8 nucleotides line up with TRBD2. Germline CDR1 and CDR2: SGDLS and YYNGEE. V was pared by 4 bases and J by 8 bases, with 14 bases of the junction left unmatched. The CDR3 has 16 amino acids. The CDR3 sequence: CASSPAGGLRFDEQFF. CDR3 DNA: TGTGCCAGCAGCCCTGCGGGGGGACTGAGGTTCGATGAGCAGTTCTTC.

This clonotype appeared many times. The gene calls are TRBV20-1 and TRBJ2-3; 8 positions agree with TRBD2. This CDR3 is 16 amino acids long. Unmatched junction bases numbered 6, after V lost 0 bases and J lost 1 base. Germline V lookup: CDR1 DFQATT, CDR2 SNEGSKA (reference sequence). CDR3 amino acids: CSARDPLSGGTDTQYF. The CDR3, as DNA: TGCAGTGCTAGAGATCCTCTTAGCGGGGGCACAGATACGCAGTATTTT.

The chain is built from TRBV25-1 and TRBJ2-7; TRBD2 matches 7 bases. Germline V gene data show CDR1 as MGHDK and CDR2 as SYGVNS. The V and J ends lost 6 bases and 4 bases, in that order; junction bases with no gene match: 9. CDR3 length: 14 residues. CDR3 nucleotides: TGTGCCAGCAGGCCAGCGGGGCTCAATTACGAGCAGTACTTC. Amino acid sequence: CASRPAGLNYEQYF.

This clonotype was recorded many times. The chain recombines TRBV4-2 with TRBJ2-4; 11 positions agree with TRBD2. The V gene's germline CDR1 is LGHNA and CDR2 YNFKEQ. There are 14 residues in the CDR3. The V segment lost 2 bases and the J segment 7 bases; nucleotides outside the gene matches: 1. The CDR3 DNA reads TGTGCCAGCAGCCAATCTAGCGGGGGGAACATTCAGTACTTC. It yields the protein CASSQSSGGNIQYF.

The chain uses TRBV12-3 or TRBV12-4 and TRBJ2-2; 7 bases map to TRBD1. V lost 6 bases, J lost 4 bases, and 5 bases stayed unmatched. The CDR3 length is 14 residues. The CDR3 coding sequence is TGTGCCAGCAGAAGGGACAGACTCACCGGGGAGCTGTTTTTT. Translation gives CASRRDRLTGELFF.

V and J are TRBV7-6 and TRBJ2-2; 10 bases are a match to TRBD1. Per the germline V gene, CDR1 is SGHVS and CDR2 is FNYEAQ. The CDR3 contains 17 residues. V lost 7 bases to trimming and J lost 1 base; unmatched junction nucleotides: 9. The CDR3: CASILHDRGLNTGELFF. The CDR3 coding sequence is TGTGCCAGCATCCTTCACGACAGGGGGCTGAACACCGGGGAGCTGTTTTTT.

This clonotype was observed many times. The rearrangement uses TRBV6-1 and TRBJ2-2; 12 bases are a match to TRBD2. Germline V gene lookup returns CDR1 MNHNS and CDR2 SASEGT. The V and J ends lost 11 bases and 5 bases, in that order; junction bases with no gene match: 15. CDR3 length: 17 amino acids. This CDR3 reads CAGAETSGGLWTGELFF. In DNA, the CDR3 is TGTGCCGGAGCCGAGACTAGCGGGGGATTGTGGACCGGGGAGCTGTTTTTT.

This clonotype was found a few times. The chain links TRBV15 to TRBJ2-3; unclear D gene. Germline CDR1 reads LNHNV; CDR2 reads YYDKDF (reference sequence). V was cut by 5 bases and J by 2 bases, with 5 bases left in between. The CDR3 totals 12 residues. This CDR3 is CATSVDTDTQYF. CDR3 in DNA: TGTGCCACCAGCGTAGACACAGATACGCAGTATTTT. The full variable domain, completed using reference TRBV15 and TRBJ2-3, is DAMVIQNPRYQVTQFGKPVTLSCSQTLNHNVMYWYQQKSSQAPKLLFHYYDKDFNNEADTPDNFQSRRPNTSFCFLDIRSPGLGDTAMYLCATSVDTDTQYFGPGTRLTVL.

This rearrangement joins TRBV11-2 to TRBJ2-1, with a tentative D call TRBD2 (5 bases). Looked up from germline, CDR1 is SGHAT and CDR2 is FQNNGV. This CDR3 has 13 amino acids. V lost 7 bases and J lost 2, with 9 bases in between. The CDR3 region has the DNA TGTGCCAGCAACCCGGAGGCCTACAATGAGCAGTTCTTC. It encodes CASNPEAYNEQFF.

The chain couples TRBV5-1 to TRBJ2-3; D gene unclear. Germline CDR1 is SGHRS and CDR2 is YFSETQ. V lost 0 bases, J lost 2 bases, and 10 bases lay in between. The CDR3 totals 15 residues. The CDR3, as DNA: TGCGCCAGCAGCTTGGGTCTACTCCTCACAGATACGCAGTATTTT. Amino acids: CASSLGLLLTDTQYF.

This clonotype came up a few times. This sequence joins TRBV9 and TRBJ2-3; D uncertain. The CDR3 consists of 13 residues. Germline V gene lookup returns CDR1 SGDLS and CDR2 YYNGEE. V lost 0 bases, J lost 5 bases, and 7 bases lay in between. The CDR3 protein is CASSVAGGDTQYF. CDR3 in DNA: TGTGCCAGCAGCGTAGCGGGCGGAGATACGCAGTATTTT. The full variable domain, completed using reference TRBV9 and TRBJ2-3, is DSGVTQTPKHLITATGQRVTLRCSPRSGDLSVYWYQQSLDQGLQFLIQYYNGEERAKGNILERFSAQQFPDLHSELNLSSLELGDSALYFCASSVAGGDTQYFGPGTRLTVL.

The genes are TRBV4-3 and TRBJ2-3, with unresolved D. CDR3 length equals 13 residues. Germline assignment: CDR1 LGHNA and CDR2 YSLEER. Trimming removed 0 bases from V and 8 bases from J, with 9 bases in between. The CDR3 nucleotides are TGCGCCAGCAGCCAAGATAAAGGCCTTACGCAGTATTTT. Its protein is CASSQDKGLTQYF.

Only a few counts were recorded for this clonotype. CDR3 nucleotides: TGTGCCAGCAGCCACTTGGAGCGGGGGCGCCTAACCTCTGACACAGATACGCAGTATTTT. Protein product: CASSHLERGRLTSDTDTQYF. The chain couples TRBV6-1 to TRBJ2-3, with TRBD2 matching 8 bases. This CDR3 is 20 amino acids long. The junction had 22 bases not matched to a gene; V was cut back by 6 bases and J by 2 bases. Germline CDR1 MNHNS, CDR2 SASEGT.

In its sample, this clonotype was seen many times. The gene calls are TRBV20-1 and TRBJ2-5; 8 nucleotides align to TRBD2. Germline loops: CDR1 DFQATT, CDR2 SNEGSKA (reference sequence). The CDR3 consists of 15 residues. With V trimmed by 3 bases and J by 0 bases, 6 bases remained unmatched. Here the CDR3 reads CSASSLAGYQETQYF. Written as DNA, the CDR3 is TGCAGTGCTAGTTCCCTAGCGGGTTACCAAGAGACCCAGTACTTC.

This clonotype has a handful of counts. This chain joins TRBV7-3 and TRBJ2-2; 8 nucleotides align to TRBD2. Trimming at V came to 5 bases and at J to 6 bases, leaving 5 bases not matched to a gene. Germline loops: CDR1 SGHTA, CDR2 FQGTGA. The CDR3 is 14 amino acids. The CDR3 region has the DNA TGTGCCAGCAGCCCGGGACTAGGGGCCGGGGAGCTGTTTTTT. The encoded protein is CASSPGLGAGELFF.

V and J are TRBV5-1 and TRBJ2-1; the D gene could be TRBD1 or TRBD2 (6 bases each). The V end lost 7 bases, the J end lost 7 bases, and 18 bases lay between the germline ends. The CDR3 is made up of 14 amino acids. Per germline, CDR1 SGHRS and CDR2 YFSETQ. CDR3 nucleotides: TGCGCCAGCTGCGTGGGGGGCGCGGCGAATGAGCAGTTCTTC. This translates into CASCVGGAANEQFF.

This clonotype was counted only a few times. The rearrangement uses TRBV20-1 and TRBJ1-3, with D uncertain. V was pared by 6 bases and J by 4 bases, with 4 bases between. From germline, CDR1 is DFQATT and CDR2 SNEGSKA (reference sequence). This CDR3 region has 10 residues. CDR3 amino acids: CSAGGNTIYF. In DNA, the CDR3 is TGCAGTGCCGGGGGAAACACCATATATTTT.